This T cell receptor beta chain was recovered during a study of shared clonotypes between healthy human individuals. Turning to the study itself: CD4 naive and CD4 memory each took three plates per donor, while CD8 naive took two and CD8 memory one.

On this clone: Antigen: not known.

The germline V and J ends were trimmed by 7 bases and 5 bases, with 22 bases remaining between them. Germline assignment: CDR1 MGHRA and CDR2 YSYEKL. This CDR3 is 16 amino acids long. Around 30,000 T cell genomes (about 0.2 ug DNA) went into each sorted-subset replicate. Sequenced by immunoSEQ multiplex PCR; TCRdb stores in-frame clones only, minus some. Of around 300,000 clones in the sample, 87% were seen once. Findings of the study overall: The authors expected sequencing depth to affect clonotype sharing among donors.

The sequenced sample consisted of memory CD8+ T cells sorted from blood. The subset here: CD45RO+ cells pooled with CCR7-negative TemRA cells. This receptor was identified in a man aged 18 to 30 in good health. The chain links TRBV4-1 to TRBJ2-3; D might be TRBD2 (6 bases). The CDR3 loop reads CASNSRVADVLDTQYF. The CDR3 nucleotides read TGCGCCAGCAATTCGAGAGTAGCGGACGTTCTAGATACGCAGTATTTT.